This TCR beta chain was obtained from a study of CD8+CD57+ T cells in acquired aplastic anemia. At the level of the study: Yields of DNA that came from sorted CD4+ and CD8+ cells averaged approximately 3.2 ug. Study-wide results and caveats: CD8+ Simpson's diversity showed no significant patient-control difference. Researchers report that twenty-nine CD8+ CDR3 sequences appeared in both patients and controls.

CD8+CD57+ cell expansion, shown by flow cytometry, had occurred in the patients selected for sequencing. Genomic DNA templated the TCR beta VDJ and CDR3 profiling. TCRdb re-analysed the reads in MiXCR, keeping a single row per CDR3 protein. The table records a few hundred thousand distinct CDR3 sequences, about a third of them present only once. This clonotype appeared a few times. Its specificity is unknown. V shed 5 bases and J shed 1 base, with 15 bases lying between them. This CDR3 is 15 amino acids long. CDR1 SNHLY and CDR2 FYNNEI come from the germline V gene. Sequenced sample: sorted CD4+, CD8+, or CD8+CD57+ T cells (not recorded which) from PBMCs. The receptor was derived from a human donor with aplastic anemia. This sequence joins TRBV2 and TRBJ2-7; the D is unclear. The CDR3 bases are TGTGCCAGCAGTCAACAGACGGTCTTATCCTACGAGCAGTACTTC. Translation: CASSQQTVLSYEQYF. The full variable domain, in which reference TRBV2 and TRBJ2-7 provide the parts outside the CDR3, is EPEVTQTPSHQVTQMGQEVILRCVPISNHLYFYWYRQILGQKVEFLVSFYNNEISEKSEIFDDQFSVERPDGSNFTLKIRSTKLEDSAMYFCASSQQTVLSYEQYFGPGTRLTVT.